One and the same sample provided the 2 T cell receptor beta chains below, sequenced in a study of vaccination and CD4 T cells after COVID-19. Sequence data for DNA of cultured CD4+ T cells were generated by the Oncomine TCR Beta short-read assay. TCRdb analysed the PCR reads with MiXCR anew, one entry per CDR3 protein. The sample has about 16,000 distinct CDR3 sequences; roughly 69% are singletons. These receptors have no identified antigens. The treatment here: roughly 11-day PBMC culture with coronavirus spike peptide pools or control peptides (ViraFEST assay). Sequencing was carried out using CD4+ T cells from blood, cultured in vitro. The receptor source for this set is a human donor who had recovered from COVID-19.

This clonotype was seen a few times. This chain uses TRBV4-1 with TRBJ1-5; a possible D gene is TRBD1 (5 bases). The CDR3 is 17 residues long. V was shortened by 0 bases and J by 6 bases, with 18 bases between the two germline ends. CDR1 and CDR2 (germline): MGHRA, YSYEKL. This CDR3 is CASSQESAGRVSQPQHF. The CDR3 region has the DNA TGCGCCAGCAGCCAAGAATCGGCGGGGCGCGTCTCTCAGCCCCAGCATTTT.

V and J are TRBV6-1 and TRBJ1-4, with unresolved D. Germline-derived CDR1 and CDR2 are MNHNS and SASEGT. The CDR3 consists of 16 residues. V was clipped by 0 bases and J by 7 bases, with 15 bases between them. CDR3 coding DNA: TGTGCCAGCAGTGAAGCAGGGATAGCGATGGGTGAAAAACTGTTTTTT. Translation gives CASSEAGIAMGEKLFF.